These 10 T cell receptor beta chains came from one sample sequenced in a study of T cell changes during pregnancy in multiple sclerosis. Produced via immunoSEQ multiplex PCR; TCRdb's table is partial and in-frame only. There are some 40,000 clones in the sample; about 90% occur only once, and about 0.6% lies in the top ten. This specimen consisted of CD4+ T cells from peripheral blood mononuclear cells, obtained in the second trimester of pregnancy. The receptors derive from a female donor with multiple sclerosis, enrolled in a pregnancy study.

The V and J genes are TRBV5-4 and TRBJ2-5, with TRBD2 identical over 8 bases. With 1 base clipped from V and 5 bases from J, the junction kept 13 bases outside the gene matches. The CDR3 contains 17 residues. Germline loops: CDR1 SGHNT, CDR2 YYREEE (reference sequence). The CDR3 protein is CASSLQGRGRSQETQYF. CDR3 nucleotide sequence: TGTGCCAGCAGCTTGCAGGGACGCGGGAGGTCGCAGGAGACCCAGTACTTC. Drawing the rest from reference TRBV5-4 and TRBJ2-5, the complete variable domain is ETGVTQSPTHLIKTRGQQVTLRCSSQSGHNTVSWYQQALGQGPQFIFQYYREEENGRGNFPPRFSGLQFPNYSSELNVNALELDDSALYLCASSLQGRGRSQETQYFGPGTRLLVL.

The chain links TRBV6-5 to TRBJ1-5; tentative D call: TRBD1 (6 bases). The CDR3 has 14 residues. Trimming took 5 bases from V and 6 from J, leaving 14 bases between them. CDR1 is MNHEY, CDR2 SVGAGI, per germline. CDR3 amino acids: CASSPSGGAQPQHF. In DNA, the CDR3 is TGTGCCAGCAGTCCCTCTGGGGGGGCTCAGCCCCAGCATTTT.

The chain links TRBV4-3 to TRBJ2-3; perhaps TRBD2 as D (6 bases). V was pared by 0 bases and J by 0 bases, with 10 bases between. CDR1 and CDR2 (germline): LGHNA, YSLEER. The length of the CDR3 is 16 residues. The CDR3 nucleotides read TGCGCCAGCAGCCAAGATGGGGGACTTAGCACAGATACGCAGTATTTT. Its translation: CASSQDGGLSTDTQYF.

This clone was detected once. The CDR3 DNA reads as TGTGCCAGCAGCCCAACTAGCGGGAGGGCCCTCAGCGGGGAGCTGTTTTTT. Translating gives CASSPTSGRALSGELFF. The gene calls are TRBV7-2 and TRBJ2-2, with 13 bases lining up with TRBD2. CDR1 SGHTA and CDR2 FQGNSA come from the germline V gene. Trimming cost V 5 bases and J 7 bases; bases outside gene matches: 10. CDR3 length: 17 residues.

The gene calls are TRBV6-5 and TRBJ1-2; D remains unclear. Germline V gene sequence: CDR1 MNHEY, CDR2 SVGAGI. The V gene lost 0 bases and the J gene lost 4 bases, with 12 bases spanning the gap. The CDR3 contains 15 residues. The CDR3 coding sequence is TGTGCCAGCAGTTACTCGAGGGAAAGGAGCTATGGCTACACCTTC. Translation: CASSYSRERSYGYTF.

The V and J genes are TRBV14 and TRBJ2-7, with D perhaps matching TRBD2 (5 bases). Between the trimmed V and J ends, which lost 1 base and 12 bases, there was a span of 10 bases. Germline V lookup: CDR1 SGHDN, CDR2 FVKESK. This CDR3 has 11 residues. The CDR3: CASSQGRNAYF. The CDR3 coding sequence is TGTGCCAGCAGCCAAGGGAGGAACGCGTACTTC.

This rearrangement joins TRBV6-1 to TRBJ1-1; D might be TRBD1 (5 bases). Germline V gene sequence: CDR1 MNHNS, CDR2 SASEGT. The CDR3 length is 15 residues. Trimming took 2 bases from V and 3 from J, leaving 13 bases between them. CDR3 DNA sequence: TGTGCCAGCAGTGAATCCACAGGTGGGGACACTGAAGCTTTCTTT. Its protein product is CASSESTGGDTEAFF.

The chain uses TRBV6-5 and TRBJ2-7; D is unresolved. This CDR3 is 15 amino acids long. Trimming removed 2 bases from V and 2 bases from J, with 13 bases in between. From germline, CDR1 is MNHEY and CDR2 SVGAGI. The CDR3 nucleotides read TGTGCCAGCAGTTACGAGACGACATCTACCTACGAGCAGTACTTC. This translates into CASSYETTSTYEQYF.

CDR3 DNA: TGTGCCAGCAGCCCGGGACAGATCCTGAACACTGAAGCTTTCTTT. Translating gives CASSPGQILNTEAFF. The J gene is TRBJ1-1, the V gene TRBV5-4; TRBD1 matches 7 bases. The CDR3 consists of 15 residues. Per germline, CDR1 SGHNT and CDR2 YYREEE (reference sequence). With V trimmed by 4 bases and J by 0 bases, 6 bases remained unmatched.

The chain couples TRBV4-2 to TRBJ1-1; 8 nucleotides line up with TRBD1. V dropped 2 bases and J dropped 4; count of bases not matched to a gene: 6. The CDR3 spans 15 residues. From germline, CDR1 is LGHNA and CDR2 YNFKEQ. The CDR3 region is CASSQTGGKATEAFF. Written as DNA, the CDR3 is TGTGCCAGCAGCCAAACAGGGGGTAAGGCCACTGAAGCTTTCTTT.